A selection of T cell receptor beta chains follows, all from one sample in a study of control samples from healthy donors and cancer patients. Measured with immunoSEQ multiplex PCR; TCRdb has only the in-frame clones, and not every one. The table records some 410,000 clones, 80% to 95% of them present only once. What was sequenced was PBMCs. These receptors all stem from a man aged 35-49 years with head and neck cancer. CDR3s include the opening cysteine and the closing phenylalanine or tryptophan.

cdr3_length j_call v_call cdr3_aa
13 TRBJ1-2 TRBV10-3 CAISESSGRGYTF
12 TRBJ1-5 TRBV6-2/TRBV6-3 CASSVSTKPQHF
15 TRBJ2-1 TRBV3-1/TRBV3-2 CASSQGSSGRNEQFF
13 TRBJ1-3 TRBV28 CASSLGFVNTIYF
14 TRBJ1-5 TRBV27 CASSLQGAHQPQHF
17 TRBJ2-3 TRBV6-2/TRBV6-3 CASSPSFPGQGRHTQYF
15 TRBJ2-6 TRBV9 CASSAFTPGANVLTF
15 TRBJ2-2 TRBV4-3 CASRNQQGATGELFF
15 TRBJ2-1 TRBV2 CASRSTGLRYNEQFF
16 TRBJ2-2 TRBV7-3 CASSLAGGKNTGELFF
13 TRBJ1-2 TRBV7-2 CASTLDRGDGYTF
19 TRBJ2-2 TRBV24-1 CATSDLPQLAGRINGELFF
16 TRBJ1-4 TRBV7-2 CASSPGRAFANEKLFF
16 TRBJ2-1 TRBV11-2 CASSGPTGRGNNEQFF
15 TRBJ1-2 TRBV5-1 CASSFTGAEEYGYTF
15 TRBJ1-4 TRBV9 CASSSEGWPNEKLFF
14 TRBJ2-1 TRBV5-4 CASGKLAVYNEQFF
15 TRBJ2-7 TRBV7-9 CASSLEASASYEQYF
14 TRBJ2-5 TRBV11-2 CASSYGLAQETQYF
15 TRBJ2-2 TRBV6-5 CASRPPGQNTGELFF
15 TRBJ2-7 TRBV9 CASSVGLAGVYEQYF
13 TRBJ2-7 TRBV6-5 CASTRESPYEQYF
15 TRBJ2-7 TRBV6-5 CASSSGDRTDYEQYF
14 TRBJ2-7 TRBV27 CASTSRDSSYEQYF
15 TRBJ2-5 TRBV5-1 CASSFSGTNQETQYF
14 TRBJ1-4 TRBV30 CAWSSGSTNEKLFF
15 TRBJ2-7 TRBV7-2 CASSLGQGTSYEQYF
12 TRBJ2-7 TRBV24-1 CAASEPQGPQHF
14 TRBJ2-7 TRBV6-5 CASSRRDRDGEQYF
14 TRBJ1-6 TRBV4-1 CASSQGERNSPLHF
14 TRBJ1-1 TRBV10-2 CASSESFVNTEAFF
15 TRBJ1-6 TRBV9 CASSVGQRYNSPLHF
16 TRBJ2-1 TRBV7-9 CASSWYGQGANTEQFF
15 TRBJ2-1 TRBV7-9 CASSFSIAGGYEQFF
17 TRBJ2-3 TRBV30 CAWSVLLGDLLHGTQYF
13 TRBJ1-1 TRBV6-5 CASSPGQGTEAFF
16 TRBJ2-1 TRBV9 CASSEGTGDSYNEQFF
17 TRBJ1-6 TRBV19 CASSIGGGLLPNSPLHF
11 TRBJ2-7 TRBV5-1 CASSLQGEQYF